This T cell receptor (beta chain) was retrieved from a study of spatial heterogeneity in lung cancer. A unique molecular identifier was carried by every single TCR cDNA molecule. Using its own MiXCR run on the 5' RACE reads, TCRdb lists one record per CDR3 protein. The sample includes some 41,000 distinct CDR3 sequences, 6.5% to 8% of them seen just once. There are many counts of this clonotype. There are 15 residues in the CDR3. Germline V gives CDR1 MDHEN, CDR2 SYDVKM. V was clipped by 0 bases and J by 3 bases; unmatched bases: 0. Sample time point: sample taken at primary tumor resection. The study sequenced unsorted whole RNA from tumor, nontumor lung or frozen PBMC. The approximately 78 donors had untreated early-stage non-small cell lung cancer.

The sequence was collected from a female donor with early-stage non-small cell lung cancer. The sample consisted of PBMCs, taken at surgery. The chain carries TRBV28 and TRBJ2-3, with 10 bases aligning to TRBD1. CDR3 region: CASSLWGQGTDTQYF. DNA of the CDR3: TGTGCCAGCAGTTTATGGGGACAGGGGACAGATACGCAGTATTTT. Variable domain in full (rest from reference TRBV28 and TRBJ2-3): DVKVTQSSRYLVKRTGEKVFLECVQDMDHENMFWYRQDPGLGLRLIYFSYDVKMKEKGDIPEGYSVSREKKERFSLILESASTNQTSMYLCASSLWGQGTDTQYFGPGTRLTVL.